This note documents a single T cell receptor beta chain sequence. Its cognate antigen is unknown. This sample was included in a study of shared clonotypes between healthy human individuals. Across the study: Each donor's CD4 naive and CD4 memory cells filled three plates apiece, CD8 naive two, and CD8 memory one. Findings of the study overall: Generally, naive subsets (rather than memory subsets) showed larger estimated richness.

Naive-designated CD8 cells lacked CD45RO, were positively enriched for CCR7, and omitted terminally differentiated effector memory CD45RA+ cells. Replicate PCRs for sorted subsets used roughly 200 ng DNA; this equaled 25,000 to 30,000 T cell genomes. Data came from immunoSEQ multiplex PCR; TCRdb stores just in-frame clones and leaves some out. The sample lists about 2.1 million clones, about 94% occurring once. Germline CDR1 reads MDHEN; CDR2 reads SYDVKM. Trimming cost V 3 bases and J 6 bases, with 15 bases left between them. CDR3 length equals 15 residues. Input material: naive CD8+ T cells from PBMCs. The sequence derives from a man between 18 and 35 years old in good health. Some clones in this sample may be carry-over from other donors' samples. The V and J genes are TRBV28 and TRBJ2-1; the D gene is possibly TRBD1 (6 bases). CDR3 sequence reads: CASSFFQGWGNEQFF. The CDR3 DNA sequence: TGTGCCAGCAGTTTTTTTCAGGGGTGGGGCAATGAGCAGTTCTTC.